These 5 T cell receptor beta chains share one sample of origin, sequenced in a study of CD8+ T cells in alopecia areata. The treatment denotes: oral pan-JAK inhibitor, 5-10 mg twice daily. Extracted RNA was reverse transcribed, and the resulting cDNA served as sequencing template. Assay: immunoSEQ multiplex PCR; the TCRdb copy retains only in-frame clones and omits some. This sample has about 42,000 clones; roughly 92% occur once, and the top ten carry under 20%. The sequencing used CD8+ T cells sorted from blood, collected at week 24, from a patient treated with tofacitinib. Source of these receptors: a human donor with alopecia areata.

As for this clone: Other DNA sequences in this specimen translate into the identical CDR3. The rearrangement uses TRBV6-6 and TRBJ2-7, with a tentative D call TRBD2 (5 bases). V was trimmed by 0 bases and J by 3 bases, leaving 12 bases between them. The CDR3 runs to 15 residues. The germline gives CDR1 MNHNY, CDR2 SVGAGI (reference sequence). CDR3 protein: CASSYSRTSSYEQYF. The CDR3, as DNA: TGTGCCAGCAGTTACTCCCGGACTTCTAGCTACGAGCAGTACTTC.

The CDR3 DNA reads as TGTGCCAGCTCACCACGACCAGAGGCACCCTATAATTCACCCCTCCACTTT. It yields the protein CASSPRPEAPYNSPLHF. This sequence joins TRBV18 and TRBJ1-6; no clear D gene. Trimming removed 1 base from V and 2 bases from J, with 12 bases in between. The CDR3 runs to 17 residues. The germline gives CDR1 KGHSH, CDR2 LQKENI.

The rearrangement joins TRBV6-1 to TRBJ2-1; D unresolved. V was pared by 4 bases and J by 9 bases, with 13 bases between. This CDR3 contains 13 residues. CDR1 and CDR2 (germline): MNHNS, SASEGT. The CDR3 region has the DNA TGTGCCAGCAGTGGGGTCATCGCTGGTGAGCAGTTCTTC. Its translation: CASSGVIAGEQFF.

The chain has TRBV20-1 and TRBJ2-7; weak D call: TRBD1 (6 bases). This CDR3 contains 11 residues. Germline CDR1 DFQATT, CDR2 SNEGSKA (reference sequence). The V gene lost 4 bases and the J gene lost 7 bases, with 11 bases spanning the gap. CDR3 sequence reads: CSAKTGQEQYF. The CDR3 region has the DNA TGCAGTGCTAAAACAGGGCAGGAGCAGTACTTC.

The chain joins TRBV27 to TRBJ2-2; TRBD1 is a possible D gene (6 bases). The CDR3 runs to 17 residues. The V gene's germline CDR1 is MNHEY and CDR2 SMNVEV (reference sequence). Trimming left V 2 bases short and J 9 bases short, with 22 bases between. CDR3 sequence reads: CASSLGTSPGIRRELFF. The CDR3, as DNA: TGTGCCAGCAGTTTAGGGACAAGCCCGGGAATACGTAGGGAGCTGTTTTTT.